These 6 T cell receptor beta chains share one sample of origin, sequenced in a study of low-dose radiotherapy and immunotherapy resistance in tumors (dated by TCRdb to between 2021 and 2023). Instrument on record: Illumina HiSeq 2500. First-strand cDNA was synthesized using Superscript III and a set of TRAV- and TRBV-specific primers, so that both TCRalpha and TCRbeta chains were covered. TCRs were amplified with Phusion for around 20 PCR cycles using a constant-region primer together with the adapter attached to the V primers. TCRdb reworked the public reads: Q25 trimming with fastp, MiXCR clone assembly, productive beta chains retained. Rows are combined by CDR3 protein, so each entry shows the most common genes and DNA. This sample has 64,000 or so distinct CDR3 sequences in its table, and roughly 30% of those were observed once. Around 10% of the sample lies in the top ten. The sample's time point label is to be understood as: before trial treatment.

Sequencing used PBMCs, obtained before treatment. The receptors stem from a female donor with ovarian cancer.

The chain is built from TRBV7-7 and TRBJ2-2; 7 positions agree with TRBD1. Unmatched junction bases numbered 8, after V lost 5 bases and J lost 2 bases. The CDR3 extends over 16 amino acids. Germline CDR1 reads SSHAT; CDR2 reads FNYEAQ (reference sequence). The CDR3 region is CASSATGTANTGELFF. The CDR3 DNA is TGTGCCAGCAGCGCAACCGGGACAGCAAACACCGGGGAGCTGTTTTTT.

This clonotype was observed at least ten times. The chain employs TRBV19 and TRBJ1-2; D possibly corresponds to TRBD1 (5 bases). Germline loops: CDR1 LNHDA, CDR2 SQIVND (reference sequence). The CDR3 is 15 residues long. Between the trimmed V and J ends, which lost 4 bases and 0 bases, there was a span of 12 bases. As DNA, the CDR3 is TGTGCCAGTAGTAATCGGCAGGGCCCTAACTATGGCTACACCTTC. Translation: CASSNRQGPNYGYTF.

This clonotype was detected ten times or more. This chain connects TRBV6-6 to TRBJ2-1; 7 bases align to TRBD2. The length of the CDR3 is 15 residues. Germline V gene sequence: CDR1 MNHNY, CDR2 SVGAGI (reference sequence). Trimming cost V 6 bases and J 2 bases; bases outside gene matches: 7. DNA for the CDR3: TGTGCCAGCAGCCTACGGGGGGTCACCTACAATGAGCAGTTCTTC. Residues: CASSLRGVTYNEQFF.

This clonotype was detected ten times or more. The gene calls are TRBV19 and TRBJ2-2; 14 bases map to TRBD2. In germline, CDR1 is LNHDA, CDR2 SQIVND (reference sequence). The CDR3 spans 17 residues. Trimming removed 5 bases from V and 8 bases from J; junction bases left unmatched: 10. The CDR3 loop reads CASSAYEGLAGAGELFF. The CDR3 coding sequence is TGTGCCAGTAGTGCGTACGAGGGACTAGCGGGAGCGGGGGAGCTGTTTTTT.

Many counts were recorded for this clonotype. This chain uses TRBV5-6 with TRBJ1-1, with TRBD1 matching over 8 bases. Germline CDR1 reads SGHDT; CDR2 reads YYEEEE. CDR3 size: 14 residues. V lost 4 bases, J lost 3 bases, and 5 bases stayed unmatched. CDR3: CASSLRGRYTEAFF. As DNA, the CDR3 is TGTGCCAGCAGCCTCAGGGGGCGGTACACTGAAGCTTTCTTT.

This clonotype was observed many times. The chain employs TRBV11-3 and TRBJ2-2; 12 nucleotides align to TRBD1. With 8 bases clipped from V and 1 base from J, the junction kept 2 bases outside the gene matches. Germline V gene lookup returns CDR1 SGHNT and CDR2 YENEEA. The CDR3 totals 15 residues. CDR3: CASGDRGLNTGELFF. In nucleotides, the CDR3 is TGTGCCAGCGGGGACAGGGGGCTGAACACCGGGGAGCTGTTTTTT.